The T cell receptor beta chain under discussion was sequenced for a study of identical twins (dated by TCRdb to the mid-2010s). At the level of the whole study: To test whether fetal clonotypes persist, this study deep-sequenced TCR alpha and beta repertoires from monozygotic twins, from unrelated adults of various ages, and from cord blood. To rule out contamination, the twin experiments were replicated at different times with different library preparation protocols. Results the study describes overall, beyond this receptor: Compared with coincidental sharing between unrelated individuals, out-of-frame TCR alpha sequences shared between twins showed an excess of sequences with low generation probability. Because the same donors could not be followed over many years, conclusions were based on cross-sectional statistical analysis. Excess twin sharing in beta out-of-frame sequences was weaker because fewer shared sequences lowered the signal-to-noise ratio. Out-of-frame TCR alpha sharing in monozygotic twins was systematically underestimated by recombination models, whereas sharing between unrelated individuals was in agreement with the recombination models. Invariant T cells such as MAIT and iNKT could partly confound zero-insertion analyses, although diverse VJ usage argued against such confounding for most clonotypes. Fewer insertions were carried by abundant cord blood beta clonotypes; a weaker similar trend was observed in young adult naive repertoires, while no such trend was observed in memory repertoires.

Comment on this clonotype: The antigen it recognizes is unknown. Base qualities are missing; no much larger clone stands one base away.

Libraries came from 5' RACE. This sample was sequenced with an Illumina HiSeq 2000. A universal primer binding site was added through template switching, and the final cDNA carried a unique molecular identifier so that TCR cDNA molecules could be counted accurately. Specific primers in the conserved constant-segment region were used to synthesize first-strand cDNA for the TCR alpha and beta chains. To control for contamination, every cDNA library carried two barcodes: a SMART-Mk sample barcode plus Illumina barcodes. Two successive PCR steps introduced TruSeq adapter sequences along with Illumina sample barcodes. Sequencing of the TCR alpha and beta cDNA libraries was done on the Illumina HiSeq platform using custom primers. The published analysis was carried out like this. MiGEC processed the raw reads to extract unique molecular identifiers, while MiXCR was used to determine the CDR3 positions. Recombination models were inferred per individual with the repgenHMM and IGoR tools using an EM algorithm. The analysis of shared clonotypes was done with the tcR package in R, with sharing normalized by the product of cloneset sizes. To study raw recombination without the effects of thymic and clonal selection, out-of-frame nonproductive sequences were analyzed. The public reads were quality trimmed at Q25 with fastp and then assembled into clones with MiXCR by TCRdb, keeping productive beta chains. Rows matching on CDR3 protein sequence are summarized as one entry with the most common DNA and genes. These V and J calls are TCRdb output, not the study's own analysis. A total of under 1 million distinct CDR3 sequences appear in this sample, 9% to 15% of them only once. The ten most abundant clones make up under 2% of the sample.

Every donor was a healthy Caucasian. The twin cohort consisted of three pairs of female monozygotic twins, all aged roughly 18 to 29 years. RNA for TCR libraries was isolated from peripheral blood mononuclear cells. The CDR3 has 14 amino acids, counting the end cysteine and phenylalanine. This entry keeps only the CDR3 DNA: 42 bases, framed from base 1. Trimming leaves V shorter by 6 bases and J shorter by 10 bases, with the junction holding 9 bases beyond the gene matches. CDR1 and CDR2 were assigned from the germline V gene as SNHLY and FYNNEI. The same data also went into a second study, on yellow fever vaccine responses in identical twins. Drawing on the second study: According to the authors, in identical twins the way T cells responded to vaccination appeared partly convergent and partly personalized. The study precisely tracked vaccine-responding T cell clones in identical twins.

The sequence joins TRBV2 to TRBJ2-1; 10 of the junction bases match TRBD2. This receptor was identified in a woman under 30 in good health. The sequenced sample was PBMCs. The CDR3 loop reads CASRTSGAKEEQFF. The sequence in DNA is TGTGCCAGCAGAACTAGCGGGGCCAAGGAGGAGCAGTTCTTC.